This is a list of T cell receptor beta chains from one sample in a study of T cell repertoires in cytomegalovirus infection. TCRdb used MiXCR to reprocess the reads, holding one entry per CDR3 protein. The table has roughly 990,000 distinct CDR3 sequences, roughly 30% seen once; the top ten hold about 14%. Their target antigens are unknown. The source material was cultured CD8+ T cells from PBMCs, sampled from culture after CMV antigen stimulation. The receptors derive from a human donor in good health (CMV status not recorded). Some clones in this sample may be carry-over from other donors' samples. Each CDR3 is given with its conserved first and last residue. A D gene is named only where the DNA matches it firmly. Part of the rows lack a size; the others show once, few, many or a class for expanded clones.

few,TRBV7-9,TRBJ2-1,TRBD2,TGTGCCAGCATGACTAGCGGGGGATACAATGAGCAGTTCTTC,CASMTSGGYNEQFF
.,TRBV29-1,TRBJ2-1,.,TGCAGCGTGGACCTTACAGGGAGCTTCTACAATGAGCAGTTCTTC,CSVDLTGSFYNEQFF
.,TRBV20-1,TRBJ1-5,.,TGCAGTGCTAGGAGTCCGCGGTATAGCAATCAGCCCCAGCATTTT,CSARSPRYSNQPQHF
few,TRBV12-3/TRBV12-4,TRBJ2-3,TRBD2,TGTGCCAGCAGTTCGAGACTAGCGGGGGGACGCTACACAGATACGCAGTATTTT,CASSSRLAGGRYTDTQYF
.,TRBV19,TRBJ1-1,TRBD1,TGTGCCAGTAGTATTTATGGCCGTGAAGGGGGCGGCACTGAAGCTTTCTTT,CASSIYGREGGGTEAFF
many,TRBV12-3/TRBV12-4,TRBJ1-2,.,TGTGCCAGCACCGCACTCCGGGACGGAGACTATGGCTACACCTTC,CASTALRDGDYGYTF
.,TRBV6-5,TRBJ1-1,.,TGTGCCAGCAGTTACAAGCGGGCTATGAACACTGAAGCTTTCTTT,CASSYKRAMNTEAFF
.,TRBV20-1,TRBJ2-1,TRBD2,TGCAGTGCTACCATACCCGGGACTAGAAACAATGAGCAGTTCTTC,CSATIPGTRNNEQFF
few,TRBV28,TRBJ1-2,TRBD1,TGTGCCAGCAGTCCCAGACAGGGGACGGGGTATGGCTACACCTTC,CASSPRQGTGYGYTF
.,TRBV7-6,TRBJ2-7,TRBD1,TGTGCCAGCAGCTTCCCAGGACAGGCCGAGCAGTACTTC,CASSFPGQAEQYF
.,TRBV3-1,TRBJ2-7,.,TGTGCCAGCAGCCCCGTTGGAATTACGGGCGGCGAGCAGTACTTC,CASSPVGITGGEQYF
.,TRBV11-2,TRBJ2-1,TRBD2,TGTGCCAGCAGCTTAGTTAGGCGGGGGGTCTACAATGAGCAGTTCTTC,CASSLVRRGVYNEQFF
.,TRBV6-2/TRBV6-3,TRBJ2-7,TRBD1,TGTGCCAGCAGTTACGGACAGGGGATAGCCGAGCAGTACTTC,CASSYGQGIAEQYF
few,TRBV27,TRBJ1-6,.,TGTGCCAGCAGTTTCTCCCTAGGGGGGGATTCACCCCTCCACTTT,CASSFSLGGDSPLHF
many,TRBV6-6,TRBJ1-2,.,TGTGCCAGCAGTTACCCCCGGACAGACCTCTATGGCTACACCTTC,CASSYPRTDLYGYTF
few,TRBV9,TRBJ2-4,.,TGTGCCAGCAGCGTAGATACGACCCGAGCCAAAAACATTCAGTACTTC,CASSVDTTRAKNIQYF
.,TRBV12-5,TRBJ2-2,.,TGTGCTAGTGGTTCCCTACCCAGGGGTGGTGAGACCGGGGAGCTGTTTTTT,CASGSLPRGGETGELFF
.,TRBV27,TRBJ2-7,.,TGTGCCAGCAGTTTCCAGGGGCGGGAGCAGTACTTC,CASSFQGREQYF
few,TRBV6-2/TRBV6-3,TRBJ1-1,TRBD1,TGTGCCAGCAGGTACGGACAGGGCACTGAAGCTTTCTTT,CASRYGQGTEAFF
once,TRBV5-1,TRBJ1-3,TRBD1,TGCGCCAGCAGCTTGCGCGACAGGGGCATTAGCTCTGGAAACACCATATATTTT,CASSLRDRGISSGNTIYF
few,TRBV4-1,TRBJ2-2,TRBD1,TGCGCCAGCAGCCAGGGGACAGACGAGACCGGGGAGCTGTTTTTT,CASSQGTDETGELFF
.,TRBV11-2,TRBJ1-2,TRBD1,TGTGCCAGCAGCTTAGCCGGACAGGGCCACTATGGCTACACCTTC,CASSLAGQGHYGYTF
.,TRBV27,TRBJ2-6,.,TGTGCCAGCACCCCCACTGGGGCCAACGTCCTGACTTTC,CASTPTGANVLTF
.,TRBV7-9,TRBJ1-1,.,TGTGCCAGCAGCTTCTCTAGGGAATCGAACACTGAAGCTTTCTTT,CASSFSRESNTEAFF
.,TRBV25-1,TRBJ2-5,.,TGTGCCAGCAGTTTTGGACGGTATCAAGAGACCCAGTACTTC,CASSFGRYQETQYF
.,TRBV5-5,TRBJ1-1,.,TGTGCCAGCAGCCTGGAAAGGCCATCTGAAGCTTTCTTT,CASSLERPSEAFF
many,TRBV6-1,TRBJ1-5,TRBD1,TGTGCCAGCAGTGAAGGGGAATGGGACAGCTTCCTCAATCAGCCCCAGCATTTT,CASSEGEWDSFLNQPQHF
few,TRBV4-1,TRBJ1-5,.,TGCGCCAGCAGCCAAAAGTACGTCAAGAATAGCAATCAGCCCCAGCATTTT,CASSQKYVKNSNQPQHF
few,TRBV6-5,TRBJ1-3,.,TGTGCCAGCAAGGGACGGGAGTCCGGCGTGATTTTCTCTGGAAACACCATATATTTT,CASKGRESGVIFSGNTIYF
few,TRBV7-9,TRBJ1-1,.,TGTGCCAGCCGCATTTTGGGGACCGGGCAGAAGAGAGTCTATGGTGAAGCTTTCTTT,CASRILGTGQKRVYGEAFF
.,TRBV20-1,TRBJ2-7,TRBD2,TGCAGTGCTAGTGACGGGGGGACTACTTACGAGACCTACGAGCAGTACTTC,CSASDGGTTYETYEQYF
.,TRBV20-1,TRBJ2-5,TRBD2,TGCAGTGCTAGAGCGCCTACTAGCGGGGATGGGGAGACCCAGTACTTC,CSARAPTSGDGETQYF
few,TRBV15,TRBJ1-5,.,TGTGCCACCAGCGAAGAGGGCTGGAATCAGCCCCAGCATTTT,CATSEEGWNQPQHF
few,TRBV2,TRBJ2-7,TRBD1,TGTGCCAGCAGACCGGACAGGTGGAGCTCCTACGAGCAGTACTTC,CASRPDRWSSYEQYF
.,TRBV12-3/TRBV12-4,TRBJ2-3,.,TGTGCCAGCAGTTTTGGGGTGGCCTTCACAGATACGCAGTATTTT,CASSFGVAFTDTQYF
.,TRBV7-3,TRBJ2-1,TRBD2,TGTGCCAGCAGCCTACTAGCGAGCCACAATGAGCAGTTCTTC,CASSLLASHNEQFF
.,TRBV7-6,TRBJ2-1,.,TGTGCCAGCAGCCCTACAGGGGGGGCCCCAGTCCACAATGAGCAGTTCTTC,CASSPTGGAPVHNEQFF
once,TRBV24-1,TRBJ2-2,.,TGTGCCACCAGTGATTTGCATGTCGGCGGGGAGCTGTTTTTT,CATSDLHVGGELFF
many,TRBV7-6,TRBJ2-1,.,TGTGCCAGCAGCTTAGGGGGCAGGTCTTACAATGAGCAGTTCTTC,CASSLGGRSYNEQFF
few,TRBV27,TRBJ2-7,TRBD1,TGTGCCAGCAGTACCTCGGGACAGGGGGTATCCTACGAGCAGTACTTC,CASSTSGQGVSYEQYF
few,TRBV19,TRBJ1-1,TRBD1,TGTGCCAGTAGTACAGGGGGCGAGACTGAAGCTTTCTTT,CASSTGGETEAFF
few,TRBV15,TRBJ2-2,.,TGTGCCACCAGTCCGAGGAACGGGGAGCTGTTTTTT,CATSPRNGELFF
.,TRBV12-3/TRBV12-4,TRBJ1-1,.,TGTGCCAGCAGACTATTTCCGGGACATAACACTGAAGCTTTCTTT,CASRLFPGHNTEAFF